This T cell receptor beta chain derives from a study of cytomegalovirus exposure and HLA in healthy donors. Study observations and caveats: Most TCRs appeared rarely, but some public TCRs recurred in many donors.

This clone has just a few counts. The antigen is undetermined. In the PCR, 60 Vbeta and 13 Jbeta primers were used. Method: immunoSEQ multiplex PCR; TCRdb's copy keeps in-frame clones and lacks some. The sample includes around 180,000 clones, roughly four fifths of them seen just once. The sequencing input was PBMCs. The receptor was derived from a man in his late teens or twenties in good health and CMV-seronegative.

This CDR3 is CASSTTVNTEAFF. For the CDR3, the DNA is TGTGCCAGCAGTACGACAGTGAACACTGAAGCTTTCTTT. The chain recombines TRBV27 with TRBJ1-1; D may be TRBD1 (5 bases). V dropped 5 bases and J dropped 0 bases, with 7 bases sitting between them. The CDR3 sequence is 13 residues long. Germline V gene sequence: CDR1 MNHEY, CDR2 SMNVEV (reference sequence).